This T cell receptor beta chain was profiled in a study of blood T cell repertoires in COVID-19. Study details: The United States, Italy and Spain were the sources of the acute and convalescent COVID-19 samples. In each case, the material was cDNA or gDNA derived from T cells, B-cell-depleted T cells, or PBMCs.

The CDR3 runs to 15 residues. CDR1 and CDR2 (germline): SGHKS, YYEKEE (reference sequence). V shed 0 bases and J shed 4 bases, with 11 bases lying between them. Per the original data handling: Cell counts per sample came from amplifying reference gene primers. Clones were read by immunoSEQ multiplex PCR, and TCRdb kept only the in-frame ones, dropping some. D and trimming come from the DNA, and the V and J calls and clone size come from that table. The sample lists 87,000 or so clones; about 87% were seen once. Sequencing was performed on peripheral blood. This receptor was obtained from a man aged 40-49 years with acute or convalescent COVID-19. V is TRBV5-5 and J is TRBJ2-4, with D maybe TRBD2 (5 bases). CDR3 protein: CASSLASPGKNIQYF. The CDR3 DNA follows: TGTGCCAGCAGCTTGGCGTCCCCGGGGAAAAACATTCAGTACTTC.